The rows below give T cell receptor beta chains drawn from one sample of a study of blood T cell repertoires in COVID-19. Profiling relied on immunoSEQ multiplex PCR, and the TCRdb table lists in-frame clones only, not all of them. Of some 240,000 clones in the sample, approximately 80% are singletons; the top ten hold 1.4%. What was sequenced was peripheral blood. All receptors derive from a woman aged 40 to 50 who had recovered from COVID-19. Both conserved end residues are part of each CDR3. The D gene is left open where the match is weak. Expanded clones are given a class, and other clones once, few, many or no size at all.

clone_size j_call v_call cdr3_length d_call cdr3_nt cdr3_aa
once TRBJ1-2 TRBV19 15 TRBD1 TGTGCCAGTAGTATTACGGACAGGGGGTCCTATGGCTACACCTTC CASSITDRGSYGYTF
- TRBJ1-1 TRBV19 14 - TGTGCCAGTAGCACCGCACACGGAGGACCTGAAGCTTTCTTT CASSTAHGGPEAFF
- TRBJ2-2 TRBV18 17 - TGTGCCAGCTCACCACCGTCAAACAGTGCCAACACCGGGGAGCTGTTTTTT CASSPPSNSANTGELFF
once TRBJ1-1 TRBV6-5 13 TRBD1 TGTGCCAGCAGCTGGGACAGGGGCACTGAAGCTTTCTTT CASSWDRGTEAFF
- TRBJ2-3 TRBV7-2 14 - TGTGCCAGCAGCTTAGCGCACGGGGTAGATACGCAGTATTTT CASSLAHGVDTQYF
- TRBJ1-1 TRBV6-4 14 - TGTGCCAGCAGTGCTAGACAGTTCATCACTGAAGCTTTCTTT CASSARQFITEAFF
- TRBJ1-5 TRBV6-6 11 - TGTGCCAGCAGCCCCGACAGGCTCCAGCATTTT CASSPDRLQHF
- TRBJ2-4 TRBV5-4 14 TRBD2 TGTGCCCGAAAAGGCGGGGGGCCCAAAAACATTCAGTACTTC CARKGGGPKNIQYF
- TRBJ2-7 TRBV19 13 - TGTGCCAGTAGTCGCCAGGACTCCTACGAGCAGTACTTC CASSRQDSYEQYF
- TRBJ1-2 TRBV12-3/TRBV12-4 13 - TGTGCCAGCAGCCTAGGAGAGAACTATGGCTACACCTTC CASSLGENYGYTF
few TRBJ1-6 TRBV28 15 - TGTGCCAGCAGCTTAACAGGGCTTGAGGCTTCACCCCTCCACTTT CASSLTGLEASPLHF
once TRBJ1-1 TRBV5-4 13 - TGTGCCAGCAGCTTGGATGAAGGGGATGAAGCTTTCTTT CASSLDEGDEAFF
- TRBJ2-1 TRBV19 17 TRBD2 TGTGCCAGTAGTATAGGGCTAGCGGGGGGGAAATACAATGAGCAGTTCTTC CASSIGLAGGKYNEQFF
- TRBJ2-1 TRBV28 16 TRBD2 TGTGCCAGCAGTTCGCAAGGAGCGGGGGGCAGTAATGAGCAGTTCTTC CASSSQGAGGSNEQFF
- TRBJ1-1 TRBV19 14 TRBD1 TGTGCCAGTAAAAGGGACAGTTTGAACACTGAAGCTTTCTTT CASKRDSLNTEAFF
- TRBJ2-5 TRBV6-6 14 TRBD1 TGTGCCAGCAGTTACCCCGACAGGGGAGAGACCCAGTACTTC CASSYPDRGETQYF
- TRBJ2-3 TRBV19 14 TRBD2 TGTGCCAGTAGTTCTAGCGGGGGGACAGATACGCAGTATTTT CASSSSGGTDTQYF
- TRBJ1-5 TRBV19 10 - TGTGCCAGCGGGGGTTTGCCCCAGCATTTT CASGGLPQHF
few TRBJ2-1 TRBV27 12 - TGTGCCAGCAGACAACAGGGAAATGAGCAGTTCTTC CASRQQGNEQFF
- TRBJ2-7 TRBV5-4 16 - TGTGCCAGCAGCTCCGCCGCGGCAAGCCAGCCTACAAGGCAGTACTTC CASSSAAASQPTRQYF
- TRBJ2-3 TRBV15 16 TRBD2 TGTGCCACCAGCAGAGATCTAGCGGGGACCACAGATACGCAGTATTTT CATSRDLAGTTDTQYF
few TRBJ1-4 TRBV4-1 12 - TGCGCCAGCAGCCATCCATATGAAAAACTGTTTTTT CASSHPYEKLFF
once TRBJ2-3 TRBV20-1 11 - TGCAGCTTAGAGGGCACAGATACGCAGTATTTT CSLEGTDTQYF
- TRBJ1-6 TRBV6-6 15 TRBD1 TGTGCCAGCAGTTACGGGGACAGGGGGAGGTCACCCCTCCACTTT CASSYGDRGRSPLHF
- TRBJ2-1 TRBV24-1 20 TRBD2 TGTGCCACCAGTGATTCACGGACTAGCGGGGGGGACAGCTCCTACAATGAGCAGTTCTTC CATSDSRTSGGDSSYNEQFF
- TRBJ2-5 TRBV6-5 13 TRBD1 TGTGCCAGCATTCTACAGGGGCAAGAGACCCAGTACTTC CASILQGQETQYF
- TRBJ2-7 TRBV27 14 - TGTGCCAGCAGCCCACTTAACAGGGAGTACGAGCAGTACTTC CASSPLNREYEQYF
- TRBJ2-3 TRBV27 15 TRBD2 TGTGCCAGCAGATTACTAGCGGGGGGCCCAGATACGCAGTATTTT CASRLLAGGPDTQYF
- TRBJ2-2 TRBV4-3 15 - TGCGCCAGCAGCCAAGATTTCAGGGGTGCCGGGGAGCTGTTTTTT CASSQDFRGAGELFF
- TRBJ1-2 TRBV7-9 14 - TGTGCCAGCAGCTTAGTGGTGGCTTCCTATGGCTACACCTTC CASSLVVASYGYTF
- TRBJ1-2 TRBV12-3/TRBV12-4 12 TRBD1 TGTGCCAGCAGCTGGACAGGGGATGGCTACACCTTC CASSWTGDGYTF
- TRBJ2-7 TRBV3-1/TRBV3-2 15 - TGTGCCAGCAGCCAGGGAGCGACGAGCTCCTACGAGCAGTACTTC CASSQGATSSYEQYF
- TRBJ2-3 TRBV19 15 TRBD2 TGTGCCAGTAAACTAGCGGGGGCACGATCAGATACGCAGTATTTT CASKLAGARSDTQYF
- TRBJ1-1 TRBV2 14 - TGTGCCAGCAGGTTTAGCAGGGATTCAGCTGAAGCTTTCTTT CASRFSRDSAEAFF
- TRBJ1-1 TRBV15 13 TRBD1 TGTGCCACCGGCAGAGAACAGGGGGCGCGAGCTTTCTTT CATGREQGARAFF
- TRBJ1-1 TRBV6-5 13 - TGTGCCAGCAGTTACGGCCTTTGGACTGAAGCTTTCTTT CASSYGLWTEAFF
- TRBJ2-3 TRBV29-1 13 TRBD2 TGCAGCGTTATGTCGGGGGGTGAAGATACGCAGTATTTT CSVMSGGEDTQYF